The entry below gives a single T cell receptor beta chain sequence along with its context. This sample stems from a study of control samples from healthy donors and cancer patients. CDR3 length equals 15 residues. Germline V gene lookup returns CDR1 ENHRY and CDR2 SYGVKD. The ends were cut back, 2 bases at V and 2 bases at J, with 9 bases in the middle. Only in-frame clones appear in the TCRdb table, and some are missing; sequencing was by immunoSEQ multiplex PCR. The data show about 73,000 clones, about 88% seen once. The chain employs TRBV10-3 and TRBJ2-2, with D uncertain. The source material was blood. This TCR was recovered from a woman in her forties or fifties in good health. CDR3 nucleotide sequence: TGTGCCATCAGTGAGACGTCAGCAAACACCGGGGAGCTGTTTTTT. Encoded protein: CAISETSANTGELFF.